A few counts support the clone carrying this T cell receptor beta chain. As yet, its antigen is unknown. This entry belongs to a study of cytomegalovirus exposure and HLA in healthy donors. Study findings and constraints: Later work associated roughly 17,000 TCR beta sequences with HLA alleles at 0.05 false discovery rate. In an earlier analysis, about 87% or about 30%: the productive usage of most TCR beta V segments. By a later analysis, the bulk of CMV-associated TCR beta chains appeared HLA-restricted.

PCR amplification relied on 60 Vbeta primers (plus 13 Jbeta primers). Assay: immunoSEQ multiplex PCR; the TCRdb copy retains only in-frame clones and omits some. The sample has about 120,000 clones, 79% seen once. Trimming at V came to 4 bases and at J to 4 bases, leaving 2 bases not matched to a gene. This CDR3 has 15 amino acids. Germline values: CDR1 WSHSY, CDR2 SAAADI. Source material: PBMCs. The sequence was collected from a woman between 18 and 29 years old in good health and CMV-seropositive. The gene calls are TRBV10-2 and TRBJ1-3; 12 nucleotides match TRBD1. The CDR3 nucleotides read TGCGCCAGCAGTGGGGGGACAGGGGGCGGAAACACCATATATTTT. It codes for CASSGGTGGGNTIYF.